This TCR beta chain was sequenced in a study of cytomegalovirus exposure and HLA in healthy donors. This clone was seen a few times. What it binds is not known. The study, taken as a whole, reports: CMV serostatus was the only immune exposure information that was available. An analysis was carried out at a later point. It showed that HLA-associated TCR beta chains were more clonally expanded than equally common non-associated chains. A later analysis appeared to link common viral pathogens to several of the most significant clusters.

This CDR3 region has 15 residues. The V and J ends lost 2 bases and 1 base, in that order; junction bases with no gene match: 4. From germline, CDR1 is SGHTA and CDR2 FQGNSA. PCR amplification relied on 60 Vbeta primers (plus 13 Jbeta primers). The method was immunoSEQ multiplex PCR; TCRdb's version includes in-frame clones alone and lacks a portion of them. The sample has some 110,000 clones, 76% seen once. V is TRBV7-2 and J is TRBJ1-1; 7 bases line up with TRBD1. The sequencing input was PBMCs. The sequence derives from a middle-aged man in good health and CMV-seropositive. CDR3 protein: CASSLRGPPNTEAFF. CDR3 nucleotides: TGTGCCAGCAGCTTAAGGGGGCCCCCGAACACTGAAGCTTTCTTT.